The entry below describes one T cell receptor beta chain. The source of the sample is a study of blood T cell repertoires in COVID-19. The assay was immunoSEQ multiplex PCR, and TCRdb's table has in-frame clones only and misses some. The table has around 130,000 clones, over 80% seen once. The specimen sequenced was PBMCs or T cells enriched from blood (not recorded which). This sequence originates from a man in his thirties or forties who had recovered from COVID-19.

CDR3 DNA sequence: TGTGCCAGCAGCGGGGACAGGGGAGGGAACACTGAAGCTTTCTTT. It specifies CASSGDRGGNTEAFF. The chain is built from TRBV9 and TRBJ1-1; TRBD1 matches 10 bases. The V gene's germline CDR1 is SGDLS and CDR2 YYNGEE. This CDR3 comprises 15 residues. Germline trimming cut 3 bases from V and 1 base from J; bases unmatched to any gene: 3.